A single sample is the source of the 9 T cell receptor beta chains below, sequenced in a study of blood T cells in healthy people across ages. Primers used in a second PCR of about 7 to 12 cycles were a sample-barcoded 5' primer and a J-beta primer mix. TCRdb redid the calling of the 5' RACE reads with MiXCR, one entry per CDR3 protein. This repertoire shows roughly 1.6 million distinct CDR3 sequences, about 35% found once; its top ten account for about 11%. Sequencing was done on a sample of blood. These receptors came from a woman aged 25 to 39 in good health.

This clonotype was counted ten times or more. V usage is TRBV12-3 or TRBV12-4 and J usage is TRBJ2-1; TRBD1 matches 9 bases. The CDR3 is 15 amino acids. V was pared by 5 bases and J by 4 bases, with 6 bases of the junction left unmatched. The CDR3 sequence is CASSPRQGVYNEQFF. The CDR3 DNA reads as TGTGCCAGCAGTCCCCGACAGGGGGTTTACAATGAGCAGTTCTTC.

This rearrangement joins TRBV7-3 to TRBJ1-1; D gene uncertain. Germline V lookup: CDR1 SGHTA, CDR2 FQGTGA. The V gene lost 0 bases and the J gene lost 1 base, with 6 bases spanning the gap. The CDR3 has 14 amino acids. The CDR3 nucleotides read TGTGCCAGCAGCTTAACTTACAGGAACACTGAAGCTTTCTTT. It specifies CASSLTYRNTEAFF.

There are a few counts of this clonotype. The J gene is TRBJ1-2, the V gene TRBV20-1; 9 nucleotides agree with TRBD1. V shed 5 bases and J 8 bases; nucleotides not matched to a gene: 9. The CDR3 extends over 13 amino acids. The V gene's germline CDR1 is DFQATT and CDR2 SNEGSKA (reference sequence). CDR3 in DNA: TGCAGTGCTCCCCCTACCGGGACAGGGGGCTACACCTTC. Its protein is CSAPPTGTGGYTF.

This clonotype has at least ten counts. The chain's CDR3 is CSARTQDSTDTQYF. Written as DNA, the CDR3 is TGCAGTGCTAGAACCCAGGATAGCACAGATACGCAGTATTTT. The rearrangement joins TRBV20-1 to TRBJ2-3; D gene uncertain. V lost 2 bases to trimming and J lost 0 bases, with 9 bases between them. Germline CDR1 reads DFQATT; CDR2 reads SNEGSKA (reference sequence). CDR3 length equals 14 residues.

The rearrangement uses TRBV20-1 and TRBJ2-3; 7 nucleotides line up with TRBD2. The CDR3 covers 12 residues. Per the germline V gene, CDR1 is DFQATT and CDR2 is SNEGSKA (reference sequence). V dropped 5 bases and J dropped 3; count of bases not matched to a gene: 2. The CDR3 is CSAELATDTQYF. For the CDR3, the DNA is TGCAGTGCTGAACTAGCGACAGATACGCAGTATTTT.

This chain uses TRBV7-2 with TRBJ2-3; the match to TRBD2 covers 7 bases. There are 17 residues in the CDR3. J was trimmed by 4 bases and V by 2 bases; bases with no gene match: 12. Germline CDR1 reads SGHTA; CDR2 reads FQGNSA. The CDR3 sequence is CASSLKWGGGTADTQYF. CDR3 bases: TGTGCCAGCAGCTTAAAGTGGGGGGGGGGAACCGCAGATACGCAGTATTTT.

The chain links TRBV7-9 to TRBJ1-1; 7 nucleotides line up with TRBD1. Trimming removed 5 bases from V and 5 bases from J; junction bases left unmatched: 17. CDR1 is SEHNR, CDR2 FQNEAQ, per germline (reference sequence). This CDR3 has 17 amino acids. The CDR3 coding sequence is TGTGCCAGCAGCCCAGGTTGGAACTACAGGGGAGGTACTGAAGCTTTCTTT. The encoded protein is CASSPGWNYRGGTEAFF.

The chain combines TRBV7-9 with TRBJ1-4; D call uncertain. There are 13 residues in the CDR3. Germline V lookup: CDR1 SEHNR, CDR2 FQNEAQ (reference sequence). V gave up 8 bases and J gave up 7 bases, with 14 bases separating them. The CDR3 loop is CASAAPLGEKLFF. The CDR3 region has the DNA TGTGCCAGCGCAGCACCACTTGGTGAAAAACTGTTTTTT.

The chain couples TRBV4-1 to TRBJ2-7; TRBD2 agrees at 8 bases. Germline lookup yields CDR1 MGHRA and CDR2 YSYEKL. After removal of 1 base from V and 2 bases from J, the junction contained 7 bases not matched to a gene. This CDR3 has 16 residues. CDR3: CASSQAGTSVTYEQYF. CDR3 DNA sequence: TGCGCCAGCAGCCAAGCCGGGACTAGTGTAACCTACGAGCAGTACTTC.